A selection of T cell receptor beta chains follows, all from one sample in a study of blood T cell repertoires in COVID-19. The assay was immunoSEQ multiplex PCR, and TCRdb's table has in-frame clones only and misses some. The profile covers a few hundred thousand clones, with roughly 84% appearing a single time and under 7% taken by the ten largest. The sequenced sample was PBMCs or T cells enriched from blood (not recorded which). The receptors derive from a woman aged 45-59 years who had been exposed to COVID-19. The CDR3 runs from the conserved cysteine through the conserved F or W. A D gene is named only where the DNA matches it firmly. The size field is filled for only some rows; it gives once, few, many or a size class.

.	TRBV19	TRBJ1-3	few	CASSAASGNTIYF	TGTGCCAGTAGTGCGGCCTCTGGAAACACCATATATTTT
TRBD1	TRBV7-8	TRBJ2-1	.	CASSPGTGRVEDEQFF	TGTGCCAGCAGCCCGGGGACAGGGCGGGTTGAAGATGAGCAGTTCTTC
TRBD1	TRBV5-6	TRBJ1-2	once	CASSPGTGDGYTF	TGTGCCAGCAGCCCGGGGACAGGTGACGGCTACACTTTC
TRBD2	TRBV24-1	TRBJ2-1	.	CATSDLGSGGSYNEQFF	TGTGCCACCAGTGATCTGGGTAGCGGGGGCTCCTACAATGAGCAGTTCTTC
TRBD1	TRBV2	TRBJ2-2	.	CASSENRGYTGELFF	TGTGCCAGCAGTGAAAACAGGGGCTACACCGGGGAGCTGTTTTTT
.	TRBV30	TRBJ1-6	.	CAWTTGHNKNSPLHF	TGTGCCTGGACCACGGGACACAACAAGAATTCACCCCTCCACTTT
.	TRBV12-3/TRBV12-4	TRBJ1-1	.	CASSLSLNTEAFF	TGTGCCAGCAGTTTATCACTTAACACTGAAGCTTTCTTT
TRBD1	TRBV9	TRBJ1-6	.	CASSADRPSPLHF	TGTGCCAGCAGCGCGGACAGGCCTTCACCCCTCCACTTT
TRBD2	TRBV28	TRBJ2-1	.	CASSFGRLAGGEQFF	TGTGCCAGCAGTTTTGGAAGACTAGCGGGGGGTGAGCAGTTCTTC
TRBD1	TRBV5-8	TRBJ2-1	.	CASSYLSGTGNNEQFF	TGTGCCAGCAGCTATCTGTCGGGGACAGGTAACAATGAGCAGTTCTTC
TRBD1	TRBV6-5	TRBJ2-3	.	CASSYSGTGGRDTQYF	TGTGCCAGCAGTTACTCGGGAACAGGGGGTAGAGATACGCAGTATTTT
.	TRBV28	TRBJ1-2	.	CASSPPGGRKRGYTF	TGTGCCAGCAGTCCCCCAGGAGGAAGGAAGCGGGGCTACACCTTC
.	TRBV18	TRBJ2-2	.	CASSRAGKNTGELFF	TGTGCCAGCTCCCGGGCGGGAAAGAACACCGGGGAGCTGTTTTTT
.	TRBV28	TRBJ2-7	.	CASSLGQHSYEQYF	TGTGCCAGCAGTTTGGGGCAACACTCCTACGAGCAGTACTTC
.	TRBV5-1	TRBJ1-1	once	CASSSMAGNTEAFF	TGCGCCAGCAGCTCAATGGCGGGGAACACTGAAGCTTTCTTT
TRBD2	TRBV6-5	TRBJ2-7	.	CASSRLAGATYEQYF	TGTGCCAGCAGTAGACTAGCGGGGGCAACCTACGAGCAGTACTTC
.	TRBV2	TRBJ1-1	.	CASSATTDTEAFF	TGTGCCAGCAGCGCGACTACGGACACTGAAGCTTTCTTT
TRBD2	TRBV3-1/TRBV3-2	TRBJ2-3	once	CASSQLPGLAGVDTQYF	TGTGCCAGCAGCCAGCTTCCGGGACTAGCGGGGGTAGATACGCAGTATTTT
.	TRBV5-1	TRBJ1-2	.	CASSLDRANYGYTF	TGCGCCAGCAGCTTGGACAGGGCAAACTATGGCTACACCTTC
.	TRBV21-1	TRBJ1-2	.	CASSNGQDYGYTF	TGTGCCAGCAGCAATGGGCAGGACTATGGCTACACCTTC
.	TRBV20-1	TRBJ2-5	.	CSAPLGETQYF	TGCAGTGCTCCGCTCGGAGAGACCCAGTACTTC
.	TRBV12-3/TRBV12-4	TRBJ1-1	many	CASSLLQGPEAFF	TGTGCCAGCAGTCTCCTACAGGGTCCTGAAGCTTTCTTT
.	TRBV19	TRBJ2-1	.	CASSILPGLLNEQFF	TGTGCCAGTAGTATACTACCTGGTCTACTCAATGAGCAGTTCTTC
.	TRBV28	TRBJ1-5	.	CASSHAAGGNQPQHF	TGTGCCAGCAGTCATGCCGCAGGGGGCAATCAGCCCCAGCATTTT
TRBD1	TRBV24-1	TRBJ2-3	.	CATSDSHPGTGGIADTQYF	TGTGCCACCAGTGACTCCCACCCCGGGACAGGGGGCATCGCAGATACGCAGTATTTT
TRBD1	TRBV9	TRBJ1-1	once	CASSPQGPGQVRGLTEAFF	TGTGCCAGCAGCCCACAAGGGCCGGGACAGGTAAGAGGACTGACTGAAGCTTTCTTT
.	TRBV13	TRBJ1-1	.	CASSLVPLNHQGAFF	TGTGCCAGCAGCTTAGTTCCCCTTAATCATCAGGGAGCTTTCTTT
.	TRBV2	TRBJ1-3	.	CASRADTGGYTIYF	TGTGCCAGCAGAGCCGACACGGGCGGGTACACCATATATTTT
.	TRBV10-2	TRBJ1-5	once	CASSTAAYQPQHF	TGCGCCAGCAGTACCGCGGCTTATCAGCCCCAGCATTTT
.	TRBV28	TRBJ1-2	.	CASSSGGAKGYTF	TGTGCCAGCAGCTCGGGGGGCGCGAAAGGCTACACCTTC
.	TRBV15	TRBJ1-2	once	CATSRDARSGTSNYGYTF	TGTGCCACCAGCAGAGATGCCAGGAGCGGCACCTCTAACTATGGCTACACCTTC
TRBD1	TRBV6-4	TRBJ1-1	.	CASSRTGGTEAFF	TGTGCCAGCTCCCGGACAGGGGGCACTGAAGCTTTCTTT
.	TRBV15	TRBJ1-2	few	CATSSGRGKSYGYTF	TGTGCCACCAGCAGCGGGCGGGGGAAAAGCTATGGCTACACCTTC
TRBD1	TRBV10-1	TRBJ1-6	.	CATHRGHGGSYNSSLHF	TGCGCCACCCACAGGGGGCACGGAGGCTCCTATAATTCATCCCTCCACTTT
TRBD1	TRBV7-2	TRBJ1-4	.	CASSPGQGHEKLFF	TGTGCCAGCAGTCCGGGACAGGGGCATGAAAAACTGTTTTTT
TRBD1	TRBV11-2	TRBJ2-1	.	CASSLDHQGAITGPYNEQFF	TGTGCCAGCAGCTTAGATCATCAGGGGGCGATAACAGGGCCCTACAATGAGCAGTTCTTC
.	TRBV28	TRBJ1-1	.	CASSPAIDTAEAFF	TGTGCCAGCAGTCCAGCAATAGACACCGCTGAAGCTTTCTTT
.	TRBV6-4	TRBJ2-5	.	CASSVETGETQYF	TGTGCCAGCAGTGTGGAGACAGGAGAGACCCAGTACTTC
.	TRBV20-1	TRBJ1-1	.	CSGEGTTEAFF	TGCAGTGGGGAGGGGACCACTGAAGCTTTCTTT
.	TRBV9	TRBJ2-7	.	CASSVSGGNYYEQYF	TGTGCCAGCAGTGTCTCGGGGGGCAACTACTACGAGCAGTACTTC
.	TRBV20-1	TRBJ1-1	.	CSARVYTEAFF	TGCAGTGCTAGAGTATACACTGAAGCTTTCTTT
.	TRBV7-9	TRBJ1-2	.	CASGSGGLRYGYTF	TGTGCCAGCGGATCGGGGGGCCTTCGGTATGGCTACACCTTC
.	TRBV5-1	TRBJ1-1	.	CASSLARGLNTEAFF	TGCGCCAGCAGCTTGGCGAGGGGGTTGAACACTGAAGCTTTCTTT
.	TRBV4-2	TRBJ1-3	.	CASSHGPGVTGNTIYF	TGTGCCAGCAGCCACGGCCCGGGGGTGACTGGAAACACCATATATTTT
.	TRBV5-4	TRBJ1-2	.	CASSLGGVPGGYTF	TGTGCCAGCAGCTTGGGGGGGGTCCCGGGTGGCTACACCTTC
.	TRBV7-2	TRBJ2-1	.	CASSLGQMYNEQFF	TGTGCCAGCAGCTTAGGACAGATGTACAATGAGCAGTTCTTC
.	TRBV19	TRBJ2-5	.	CASSTAGTGITGTQYF	TGTGCCAGTAGTACGGCCGGGACTGGGATAACAGGGACCCAGTACTTC
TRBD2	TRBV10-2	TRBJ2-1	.	CATGVGGGNEQFF	TGCGCCACAGGAGTCGGGGGGGGCAATGAGCAGTTCTTC
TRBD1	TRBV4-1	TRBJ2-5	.	CASSQGQGEETQYF	TGCGCCAGCAGCCAAGGACAGGGGGAAGAGACCCAGTACTTC
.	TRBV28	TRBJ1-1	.	CASSLNGFEAFF	TGTGCCAGCAGTTTAAACGGTTTTGAAGCTTTCTTT
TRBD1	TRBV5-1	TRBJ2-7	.	CASSPGTGVYEQYF	TGCGCCAGCAGCCCCGGGACAGGGGTCTACGAGCAGTACTTC
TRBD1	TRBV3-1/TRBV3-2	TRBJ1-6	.	CASTSTGRNSPLHF	TGTGCCAGCACCTCGACAGGGAGGAATTCACCCCTCCACTTT
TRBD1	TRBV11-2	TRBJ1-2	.	CASSPRTGVAYGYTF	TGTGCCAGCAGCCCAAGGACAGGTGTAGCCTATGGCTACACCTTC
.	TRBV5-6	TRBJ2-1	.	CASSLDGGVYNEQFF	TGTGCCAGCAGCTTGGATGGCGGGGTCTACAATGAGCAGTTCTTC
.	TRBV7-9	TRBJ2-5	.	CASSSGMYQETQYF	TGTGCCAGCAGCTCCGGGATGTACCAAGAGACCCAGTACTTC
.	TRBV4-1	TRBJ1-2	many	CASSQVAGIYGYTF	TGCGCCAGCAGCCAAGTGGCAGGGATCTATGGCTACACCTTC
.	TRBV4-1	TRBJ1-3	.	CASSQGRGGESGNTIYF	TGCGCCAGCAGCCAAGGGCGTGGGGGGGAGTCTGGAAACACCATATATTTT
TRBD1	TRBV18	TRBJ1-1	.	CASSPDRGNTEAFF	TGTGCCAGCTCACCGGACAGGGGCAACACTGAAGCTTTCTTT
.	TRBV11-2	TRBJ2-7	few	CASSLESGTNYEQYF	TGTGCCAGCAGCTTAGAATCCGGGACAAACTACGAGCAGTACTTC
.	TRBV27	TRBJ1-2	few	CASSLSSIQGTNYGYTF	TGTGCCAGCAGTTTATCGAGTATCCAGGGGACTAACTATGGCTACACCTTC